This entry lists 21 T cell receptor beta chains sequenced from one sample in a study of cytomegalovirus exposure and HLA in healthy donors. Primers: 60 Vbeta forward and 13 Jbeta reverse. TCRdb's table, derived via immunoSEQ multiplex PCR, lists solely in-frame clones and lacks some. The sample lists roughly 110,000 clones; about 70% were seen once. The sequenced sample was PBMCs. These TCRs come from a man aged 25 to 40 in good health and CMV-seropositive.

This rearrangement joins TRBV4-3 to TRBJ2-3, with a possible D match to TRBD1 (6 bases). With 4 bases removed from V and 2 bases from J, the gap between germline ends came to 10 bases. The CDR3 length is 14 residues. Germline V gene data show CDR1 as LGHNA and CDR2 as YSLEER. For the CDR3, the DNA is TGCGCCAGCAGCCCTCGGGACAACACAGATACGCAGTATTTT. It is translated as CASSPRDNTDTQYF.

The V gene is TRBV11-3, the J gene TRBJ2-7, with D possibly TRBD2 on 5 matching bases. The CDR3 is made up of 15 amino acids. CDR1 and CDR2 from the germline V gene are SGHNT and YENEEA. Trimming cost V 1 base and J 3 bases, with 13 bases left between them. The CDR3 DNA reads TGTGCCAGCAGCTTAGGTGCAGGAGGCTACTACGAGCAGTACGTC. Its translation is CASSLGAGGYYEQYV.

J is TRBJ1-3 and V is TRBV6-1; D not certain. The germline V gene encodes CDR1 MNHNS and CDR2 SASEGT. There are 14 residues in the CDR3. Trimming took 2 bases from V and 4 from J, leaving 9 bases between them. The CDR3 loop is CASSEMGSGNTIYF. The CDR3 DNA sequence: TGTGCCAGCAGTGAAATGGGCAGCGGAAACACCATATATTTT.

This chain connects TRBV7-6 to TRBJ1-1; D not certain. Looked up from germline, CDR1 is SGHVS and CDR2 is FNYEAQ. V shed 3 bases and J shed 3 bases, with 11 bases lying between them. This CDR3 spans 14 amino acids. CDR3 DNA sequence: TGTGCCAGCAGCTTGAATTGGGCTGACACTGAAGCTTTCTTT. Its protein is CASSLNWADTEAFF. Filled out from reference TRBV7-6 and TRBJ1-1, the complete variable domain reads GAGVSQSPRYKVTKRGQDVALRCDPISGHVSLYWYRQALGQGPEFLTYFNYEAQQDKSGLPNDRFSAERPEGSISTLTIQRTEQRDSAMYRCASSLNWADTEAFFGQGTRLTVV.

This clone was observed a few times. V is TRBV5-6 and J is TRBJ2-1, with 9 bases lining up with TRBD2. CDR1 and CDR2 from the germline V gene are SGHDT and YYEEEE. CDR3 length equals 15 residues. Trimming took 0 bases from V and 4 from J; bases not matched to a gene: 2. The CDR3 loop is CASSLGGGAYNEQFF. CDR3 in DNA: TGTGCCAGCAGCTTGGGCGGGGGGGCTTACAATGAGCAGTTCTTC.

The V and J genes are TRBV18 and TRBJ2-6, with TRBD1 matching 7 bases. Germline assignment: CDR1 KGHSH and CDR2 LQKENI. The ends lost 3 bases at V and 0 bases at J; junction bases unmatched: 8. This CDR3 has 18 residues. The CDR3 region has the DNA TGTGCCAGCTCACCTAGACAGGGATTGGGCTCTGGGGCCAACGTCCTGACTTTC. Its translation: CASSPRQGLGSGANVLTF.

This sequence joins TRBV5-8 and TRBJ1-1, with TRBD1 matching over 11 bases. Unmatched junction bases numbered 5, after V lost 4 bases and J lost 6 bases. There are 14 residues in the CDR3. The germline V gene encodes CDR1 SGHTS and CDR2 YDEGEE. CDR3 sequence: CASSGGQGVAEAFF. The CDR3 bases are TGTGCCAGCAGCGGGGGACAGGGGGTGGCTGAAGCTTTCTTT.

This chain's CDR3 is CASSGGQGADTQYF. In DNA, the CDR3 is TGTGCCAGCAGCGGCGGACAGGGGGCAGATACGCAGTATTTT. V usage is TRBV9 and J usage is TRBJ2-3, with 10 bases aligning to TRBD1. After removal of 3 bases from V and 4 bases from J, the junction contained 2 bases not matched to a gene. CDR1 SGDLS and CDR2 YYNGEE come from the germline V gene. The CDR3 is made up of 14 amino acids.

V gene TRBV6-5 combines with J gene TRBJ1-2; D gene unclear. Germline V gene data show CDR1 as MNHEY and CDR2 as SVGAGI. The V gene lost 2 bases and the J gene lost 12 bases, with 16 bases spanning the gap. This CDR3 is built from 13 residues. CDR3 amino acids: CASSYERTVVNTF. The CDR3 DNA reads TGTGCCAGCAGTTACGAGCGGACCGTAGTGAACACCTTC.

The chain carries TRBV6-1 and TRBJ1-2; 12 bases fit TRBD1. The CDR3 extends over 15 amino acids. Germline CDR1 is MNHNS and CDR2 is SASEGT. Losses at the gene ends were 11 bases for V and 1 base for J; bases not matched to a gene: 8. For the CDR3, the DNA is TGTGCCGGCCGGGACAGGGGGCTTTTTAACTATGGCTACACCTTC. Protein product: CAGRDRGLFNYGYTF.

This clone occurred once. The rearrangement links TRBV29-1 to TRBJ1-2; TRBD1 matches at 7 bases. Germline loops: CDR1 SQVTM, CDR2 ANQGSEA. The V segment lost 7 bases and the J segment 5 bases; nucleotides outside the gene matches: 4. The CDR3 extends over 11 amino acids. The CDR3 DNA sequence: TGCAGCGCTCTGACAGGGTATGGCTACACCTTC. Translated, it gives CSALTGYGYTF.

The V gene is TRBV19, the J gene TRBJ2-7; TRBD2 matches 9 bases. The V gene's germline CDR1 is LNHDA and CDR2 SQIVND (reference sequence). The CDR3 totals 15 residues. Trimming took 3 bases from V and 0 from J; bases not matched to a gene: 3. This CDR3 is CASSMSSGISYEQYV. Here the CDR3 DNA reads TGTGCCAGTAGTATGTCTAGCGGGATCTCCTACGAGCAGTACGTC.

The genes are TRBV9 and TRBJ1-2; 7 nucleotides line up with TRBD1. There are 16 residues in the CDR3. V lost 0 bases, J lost 5 bases, and 10 bases stayed unmatched. Per germline, CDR1 SGDLS and CDR2 YYNGEE. CDR3 coding DNA: TGTGCCAGCAGCGTAGAAACTTCGACAGGGCCATATGGCTACACCTTC. Amino acids: CASSVETSTGPYGYTF.

This clone occurred once. This same CDR3 is encoded by further DNA sequences in the sample. The genes are TRBV29-1 and TRBJ1-1; TRBD1 agrees at 9 bases. Trimming at V came to 3 bases and at J to 2 bases, leaving 1 base not matched to a gene. Germline CDR1 reads SQVTM; CDR2 reads ANQGSEA. CDR3 length: 13 amino acids. This CDR3 reads CSVETGGNTEAFF. The CDR3 coding sequence is TGCAGCGTTGAGACAGGGGGTAACACTGAAGCTTTCTTT.

This clone occurred a few times. The V call is TRBV9, the J call TRBJ1-1; TRBD1 matches at 7 bases. Germline-derived CDR1 and CDR2 are SGDLS and YYNGEE. V lost 2 bases, J lost 1 base, and 8 bases stayed unmatched. The length of the CDR3 is 16 residues. CDR3 in DNA: TGTGCCAGCAGCGTCCCCCGGGACAGTGGGAACACTGAAGCTTTCTTT. It encodes CASSVPRDSGNTEAFF.

Concerning this clone: This sample also contains other DNA sequences that code for the same CDR3. The chain recombines TRBV6-5 with TRBJ1-1; possible D gene TRBD1, 5 bases. The V gene's germline CDR1 is MNHEY and CDR2 SVGAGI. The germline V and J ends were trimmed by 2 bases and 4 bases, with 8 bases remaining between them. The CDR3 consists of 13 residues. CDR3 region: CASSYRGVTEAFF. The CDR3 DNA reads as TGTGCCAGCAGTTACAGGGGTGTCACTGAAGCTTTCTTT.

This chain connects TRBV28 to TRBJ2-3; 9 bases match TRBD1. This CDR3 has 15 residues. From germline, CDR1 is MDHEN and CDR2 SYDVKM. The trim removed 5 bases at V and 6 bases at J, leaving 9 bases unmatched. For the CDR3, the DNA is TGTGCCAGCAGTCCCACGGGACAGGGACCCGATACGCAGTATTTT. This sequence encodes CASSPTGQGPDTQYF.

J is TRBJ1-2 and V is TRBV15, with D perhaps TRBD1 (5 bases). CDR1 is LNHNV and CDR2 is YYDKDF in the germline V gene (reference sequence). The length of the CDR3 is 15 residues. V lost 3 bases and J 0 bases, leaving 11 bases between the germline ends. CDR3 nucleotides: TGTGCCACCAGCAGCGAGACAGCCACTAACTATGGCTACACCTTC. Its translation is CATSSETATNYGYTF.

The gene calls are TRBV5-1 and TRBJ1-2; perhaps TRBD1 as D (5 bases). The length of the CDR3 is 13 residues. Germline values: CDR1 SGHRS, CDR2 YFSETQ. Trimming stripped 0 bases from V and 4 bases from J, with 7 bases between. The CDR3 DNA is TGCGCCAGCAGCTTGGAAGGGGTCTATGGCTACACCTTC. It encodes CASSLEGVYGYTF.

V gene TRBV4-2 combines with J gene TRBJ2-2, with 7 bases that match TRBD1. Germline V gene data show CDR1 as LGHNA and CDR2 as YNFKEQ. Losses at the gene ends were 0 bases for V and 4 bases for J; bases not matched to a gene: 5. The CDR3 consists of 16 residues. The CDR3 reads CASSQDGRGTTGELFF. The DNA for the CDR3 is TGTGCCAGCAGCCAAGATGGCAGGGGGACCACCGGGGAGCTGTTTTTT.

The V and J genes are TRBV5-5 and TRBJ1-6; no reliable D call. The germline V gene encodes CDR1 SGHKS and CDR2 YYEKEE (reference sequence). This CDR3 has 15 residues. Trimming cost V 1 base and J 5 bases, with 10 bases left between them. The CDR3 region is CASSLKPANNSPLHF. The CDR3 DNA is TGTGCCAGCAGCTTGAAGCCAGCGAATAATTCACCCCTCCACTTT.